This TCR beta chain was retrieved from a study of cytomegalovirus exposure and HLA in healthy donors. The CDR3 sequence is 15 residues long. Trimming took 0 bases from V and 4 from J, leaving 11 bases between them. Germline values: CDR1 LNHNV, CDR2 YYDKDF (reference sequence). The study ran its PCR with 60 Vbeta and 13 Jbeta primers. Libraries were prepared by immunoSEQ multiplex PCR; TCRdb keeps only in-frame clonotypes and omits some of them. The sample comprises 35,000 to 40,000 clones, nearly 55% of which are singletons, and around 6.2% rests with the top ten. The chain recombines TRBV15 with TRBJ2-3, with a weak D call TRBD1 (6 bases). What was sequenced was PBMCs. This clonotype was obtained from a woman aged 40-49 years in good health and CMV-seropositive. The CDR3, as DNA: TGTGCCACCAGCAGAGATACAGGGCGGGCAGATACGCAGTATTTT. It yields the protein CATSRDTGRADTQYF.